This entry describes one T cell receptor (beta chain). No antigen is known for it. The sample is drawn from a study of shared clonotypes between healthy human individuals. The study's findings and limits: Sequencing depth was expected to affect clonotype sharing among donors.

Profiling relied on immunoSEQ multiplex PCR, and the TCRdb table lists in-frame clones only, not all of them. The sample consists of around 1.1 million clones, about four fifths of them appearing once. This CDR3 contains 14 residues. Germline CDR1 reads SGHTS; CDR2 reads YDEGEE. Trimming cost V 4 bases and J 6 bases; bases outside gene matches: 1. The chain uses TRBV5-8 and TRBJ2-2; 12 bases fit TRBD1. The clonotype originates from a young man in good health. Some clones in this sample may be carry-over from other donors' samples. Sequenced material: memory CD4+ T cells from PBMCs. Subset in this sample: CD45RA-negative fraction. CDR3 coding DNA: TGTGCCAGCAGCCGGGACAGGGGGCCCGGGGAGCTGTTTTTT. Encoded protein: CASSRDRGPGELFF.